This is a list of T cell receptor beta chains from one sample in a study of blood T cell repertoires in COVID-19. Libraries were prepared by immunoSEQ multiplex PCR; TCRdb keeps only in-frame clonotypes and omits some of them. Of about 180,000 clones in the sample, 86% were seen once. Sequencing was performed on peripheral blood. All receptors derive from a woman aged 25 to 45 with active or convalescent COVID-19. Both conserved end residues are part of each CDR3. The order of the fields is V gene, clone size, D gene, J gene, CDR3 protein, CDR3 DNA. D genes are given only for firm matches. Size is stated for part of the rows, as once, few or many counts, or as a class when the clone is expanded.

TRBV19	-	TRBD1	TRBJ2-1	CASSIRAGGSYNEQFF	TGTGCCAGTAGTATAAGGGCAGGGGGCTCCTACAATGAGCAGTTCTTC
TRBV13	-	TRBD1	TRBJ1-5	CASSSQGTQPQHF	TGTGCCAGCAGCTCACAGGGGACTCAGCCCCAGCATTTT
TRBV7-9	-	-	TRBJ1-1	CASSYQQDTEAFF	TGTGCCAGCAGCTATCAACAGGACACTGAAGCTTTCTTT
TRBV11-3	-	TRBD1	TRBJ1-2	CASSSNTGGNGYTF	TGTGCCAGCAGCTCTAATACAGGGGGCAATGGCTACACCTTC
TRBV29-1	-	-	TRBJ2-1	CSAPGPGHNEQFF	TGCAGCGCCCCCGGCCCAGGGCACAATGAGCAGTTCTTC
TRBV2	-	TRBD1	TRBJ1-5	CASSEEEGGSQPQHF	TGTGCCAGCAGTGAAGAGGAAGGGGGCAGTCAGCCCCAGCATTTT
TRBV2	-	-	TRBJ1-1	CASTLFGSMNTEAFF	TGTGCCAGCACTCTCTTCGGTTCTATGAACACTGAAGCTTTCTTT
TRBV3-1/TRBV3-2	-	TRBD1	TRBJ1-4	CASSLQGEEKLFF	TGTGCCAGCAGCCTACAGGGGGAAGAAAAACTGTTTTTT
TRBV28	-	-	TRBJ1-1	CASRSSGTEAFF	TGTGCCAGCAGATCGTCGGGCACTGAAGCTTTCTTT
TRBV18	-	-	TRBJ1-2	CASSGVRGPYGYTF	TGTGCCAGCTCAGGGGTGCGGGGCCCATATGGCTACACCTTC
TRBV5-1	-	-	TRBJ2-7	CASSLDYSLYEQYF	TGCGCCAGCAGCTTAGATTACAGCCTCTACGAGCAGTACTTC
TRBV4-1	-	TRBD1	TRBJ2-6	CASSHRQGAGANVLTF	TGCGCCAGCAGCCACCGACAGGGGGCTGGGGCCAACGTCCTGACTTTC
TRBV11-2	-	-	TRBJ1-3	CASSFGGHSGNTIYF	TGTGCCAGCAGCTTTGGGGGACACTCTGGAAACACCATATATTTT
TRBV3-1/TRBV3-2	few	-	TRBJ1-5	CASSQGLRYSNQPQHF	TGTGCCAGCAGCCAAGGTCTCAGGTATAGCAATCAGCCCCAGCATTTT
TRBV6-1	-	TRBD2	TRBJ2-1	CASSGLAGSSSYNEQFF	TGTGCCAGCAGTGGACTAGCGGGGTCCTCCTCCTACAATGAGCAGTTCTTC
TRBV7-2	-	TRBD2	TRBJ2-6	CASSVFGLAASSGANVLTF	TGTGCCAGCAGCGTGTTTGGACTAGCGGCATCCTCTGGGGCCAACGTCCTGACTTTC
TRBV7-9	-	TRBD2	TRBJ2-1	CASSLVLADNEQFF	TGTGCCAGCAGCTTAGTACTAGCGGACAATGAGCAGTTCTTC
TRBV28	-	-	TRBJ1-5	CASSPSRAQPQHF	TGTGCCAGCAGTCCCAGCAGGGCTCAGCCCCAGCATTTT
TRBV2	once	TRBD1	TRBJ1-5	CASRKDRAGNQPQHF	TGTGCCAGCAGGAAGGACAGGGCTGGCAATCAGCCCCAGCATTTT
TRBV5-4	-	-	TRBJ2-2	CASSLGQVNTGELFF	TGTGCCAGCAGCTTGGGACAGGTTAACACCGGGGAGCTGTTTTTT
TRBV19	-	TRBD1	TRBJ1-2	CASREGQRLRANYGYTF	TGTGCCAGTAGGGAGGGACAGCGGCTGAGGGCTAACTATGGCTACACCTTC
TRBV19	-	-	TRBJ2-3	CASSIGYRITDTQYF	TGTGCCAGTAGTATAGGGTACAGGATCACAGATACGCAGTATTTT
TRBV11-3	-	TRBD1	TRBJ1-1	CASRGSRTGPTEAFF	TGTGCCAGCAGGGGAAGCCGGACAGGGCCCACTGAAGCTTTCTTT
TRBV10-1	once	-	TRBJ1-6	CASSEEGDSPLHF	TGCGCCAGCAGTGAGGAGGGGGATTCACCCCTCCACTTT
TRBV12-2	-	-	TRBJ1-2	CASRLAKSGVSGYGYTF	TGTGCAAGTCGCTTAGCAAAGTCAGGGGTATCAGGCTATGGCTACACCTTC
TRBV19	-	TRBD2	TRBJ2-6	CASSISASGGFSGANVLTF	TGTGCCAGTAGTATATCGGCTAGCGGGGGATTCTCTGGGGCCAACGTCCTGACTTTC
TRBV29-1	-	TRBD1	TRBJ1-2	CSVGQVLPYGYTF	TGCAGCGTCGGACAGGTCCTGCCCTATGGCTACACCTTC
TRBV27	-	TRBD2	TRBJ2-7	CASSLLSSGRVPYEQYF	TGTGCCAGCAGTTTATTGTCTAGCGGGCGGGTCCCCTACGAGCAGTACTTC
TRBV6-5	-	-	TRBJ1-2	CASSYAAVSNYGYTF	TGTGCCAGCAGTTACGCGGCGGTATCTAACTATGGCTACACCTTC
TRBV12-5	-	-	TRBJ1-4	CASGLAATVNSNEKLFF	TGTGCTAGTGGTTTGGCCGCAACAGTTAACTCTAATGAAAAACTGTTTTTT
TRBV2	-	TRBD2	TRBJ2-7	CASRWEGLESSYEQYF	TGTGCCAGCAGATGGGAGGGACTAGAGAGCTCCTACGAGCAGTACTTC
TRBV11-2	once	TRBD2	TRBJ2-5	CASSPGTSGSVQETQYF	TGTGCCAGCAGTCCAGGGACTAGCGGATCCGTGCAAGAGACCCAGTACTTC
TRBV4-2	-	TRBD1	TRBJ2-7	CASSQDGGQGFREQYF	TGTGCCAGCAGCCAAGACGGGGGACAGGGGTTCCGCGAGCAGTACTTC
TRBV18	-	-	TRBJ1-2	CASSPSLRHKVNNYGYTF	TGTGCCAGCTCACCTAGCTTAAGGCACAAAGTAAACAACTATGGCTACACCTTC
TRBV28	-	-	TRBJ2-1	CASSSNLHNEQFF	TGTGCCAGCAGTAGCAACCTTCACAATGAGCAGTTCTTC
TRBV21-1	-	-	TRBJ2-7	CASSNFPQGYEQYF	TGTGCCAGCAGCAATTTTCCCCAGGGCTACGAGCAGTACTTC
TRBV3-1/TRBV3-2	-	-	TRBJ1-2	CASSQVSGGYTF	TGTGCCAGCAGCCAAGTATCAGGTGGCTACACCTTC
TRBV5-1	few	TRBD1	TRBJ2-5	CASSTQGARETQYF	TGCGCCAGCAGCACCCAGGGGGCGCGGGAGACCCAGTACTTC
TRBV10-2	-	-	TRBJ1-6	CASSEGGGSYNSPLHF	TGCGCCAGCAGTGAGGGCGGGGGATCCTATAATTCACCCCTCCACTTT
TRBV27	once	-	TRBJ1-1	CASSSWGRARAEAFF	TGTGCCAGCAGTTCCTGGGGCAGGGCCAGGGCTGAAGCTTTCTTT
TRBV19	many	-	TRBJ2-1	CASSGGYNEQFF	TGTGCCAGTAGTGGGGGGTACAATGAGCAGTTCTTC
TRBV27	-	TRBD2	TRBJ2-7	CASSLSLAGAGEQYF	TGTGCCAGCAGTTTATCCCTAGCGGGGGCCGGGGAGCAGTACTTC
TRBV7-9	-	-	TRBJ2-1	CASSLTGSSHNEQFF	TGTGCCAGCAGCTTAACAGGGAGCTCCCACAATGAGCAGTTCTTC
TRBV19	-	-	TRBJ2-7	CASSIERATYEQYF	TGTGCCAGTAGTATTGAGCGGGCCACCTACGAGCAGTACTTC
TRBV5-8	-	-	TRBJ2-7	CASSYPGEQYF	TGTGCCAGCAGCTACCCCGGCGAGCAGTACTTC
TRBV5-6	-	TRBD1	TRBJ1-2	CASSFWDRGIYGYTF	TGTGCCAGCAGCTTCTGGGACAGGGGAATCTATGGCTACACCTTC
TRBV10-3	-	TRBD1	TRBJ1-6	CAIRGGQGVSPLHF	TGTGCCATCAGGGGAGGACAGGGGGTTTCACCCCTCCACTTT
TRBV7-2	-	-	TRBJ2-3	CASSPDPLSFGDTQYF	TGTGCCAGCAGCCCTGACCCTCTATCCTTCGGGGATACGCAGTATTTT
TRBV6-6	-	TRBD1	TRBJ1-2	CASSYGGQGHYGYTF	TGTGCCAGCAGTTACGGAGGACAGGGACACTATGGCTACACCTTC
TRBV9	few	-	TRBJ1-4	CASSVPGTNEKLFF	TGTGCCAGCAGCGTACCGGGAACTAATGAAAAACTGTTTTTT
TRBV11-2	-	-	TRBJ2-5	CASSLDTGLYQETQYF	TGTGCCAGCAGCTTAGATACAGGCCTGTACCAAGAGACCCAGTACTTC
TRBV18	-	TRBD1	TRBJ1-1	CASSQGQGRTEAFF	TGTGCCAGCTCACAGGGACAGGGGAGAACTGAAGCTTTCTTT
TRBV4-1	-	-	TRBJ2-5	CASNVAGRPQETQYF	TGCGCCAGCAACGTGGCGGGGAGACCGCAAGAGACCCAGTACTTC
TRBV5-5	-	TRBD1	TRBJ2-5	CASSSGDRGPRETQYF	TGTGCCAGCAGCTCCGGCGACAGGGGCCCCCGGGAGACCCAGTACTTC
TRBV27	-	-	TRBJ2-2	CASSWRQGPPGELFF	TGTGCCAGCAGTTGGCGTCAGGGTCCCCCCGGGGAGCTGTTTTTT
TRBV2	-	TRBD1	TRBJ1-5	CATGTGSNQPQHF	TGTGCCACCGGGACAGGGAGCAATCAGCCCCAGCATTTT
TRBV4-1	-	TRBD1	TRBJ1-1	CASSQGQPFNTEAFF	TGCGCCAGCAGCCAGGGACAGCCTTTCAACACTGAAGCTTTCTTT
TRBV18	-	TRBD1	TRBJ2-7	CASSPLSGGSSYEQYF	TGTGCCAGCTCACCGCTATCAGGGGGAAGCTCCTACGAGCAGTACTTC